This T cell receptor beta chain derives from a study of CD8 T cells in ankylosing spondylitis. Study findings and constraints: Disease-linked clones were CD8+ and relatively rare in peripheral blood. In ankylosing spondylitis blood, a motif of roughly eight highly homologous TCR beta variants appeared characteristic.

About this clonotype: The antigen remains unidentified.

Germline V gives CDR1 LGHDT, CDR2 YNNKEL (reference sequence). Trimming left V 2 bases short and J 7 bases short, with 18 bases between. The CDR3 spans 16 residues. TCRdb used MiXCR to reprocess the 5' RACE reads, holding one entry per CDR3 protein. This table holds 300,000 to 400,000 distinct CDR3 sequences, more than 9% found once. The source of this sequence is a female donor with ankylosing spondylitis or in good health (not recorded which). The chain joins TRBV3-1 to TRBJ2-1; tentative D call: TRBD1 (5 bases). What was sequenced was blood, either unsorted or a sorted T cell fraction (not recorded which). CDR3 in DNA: TGTGCCAGCAGCCAACCTCCAGGGTCCATAAGGAATGAGCAGTTCTTC. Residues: CASSQPPGSIRNEQFF.